This entry lists 10 T cell receptor beta chains sequenced from one sample in a study of human T cells and chemical hapten exposure. TCRdb reanalysed the RACE reads using MiXCR and keeps one entry per CDR3 protein. Altogether fewer than 150,000 distinct CDR3 sequences are present, roughly 12% being singletons, with the ten largest covering approximately 2.8%. The time point here: pre-sensitization, week 0. As for treatment: therapeutic diphenylcyclopropenone sensitization with weekly scalp DPC. The sequences come from whole blood, collected in connection with sensitization to the hapten diphenylcyclopropenone (DPC). These receptors were taken from a woman under 30 with alopecia areata. Some clones in this sample may be carry-over from other donors' samples.

Only a few counts were recorded for this clonotype. This CDR3 is CASSSPVEAGGQKGYNEQFF. The CDR3 region has the DNA TGTGCCAGCAGCTCCCCCGTGGAAGCGGGGGGGCAGAAGGGATACAATGAGCAGTTCTTC. The chain employs TRBV7-9 and TRBJ2-1; 10 bases match TRBD2. The CDR3 is 20 amino acids. Germline V CDR1 and CDR2: SEHNR, FQNEAQ (reference sequence). Trimming removed 4 bases from V and 4 bases from J; junction bases left unmatched: 19. The variable domain in full, completed from reference TRBV7-9 and TRBJ2-1, reads DTGVSQNPRHKITKRGQNVTFRCDPISEHNRLYWYRQTLGQGPEFLTYFQNEAQLEKSRLLSDRFSAERPKGSFSTLEIQRTEQGDSAMYLCASSSPVEAGGQKGYNEQFFGPGTRLTVL.

This clonotype was seen ten or more times. The chain uses TRBV9 and TRBJ1-4; D remains ambiguous. The CDR3 runs to 13 residues. Deletions cut 0 bases from V and 6 bases from J, with 6 bases between. Germline V CDR1 and CDR2: SGDLS, YYNGEE. The CDR3 region has the DNA TGTGCCAGCAGCGTAGGAGTGGATGAAAAACTGTTTTTT. This sequence encodes CASSVGVDEKLFF.

J is TRBJ2-7 and V is TRBV28; 10 positions agree with TRBD1. Germline lookup yields CDR1 MDHEN and CDR2 SYDVKM. CDR3 size: 15 residues. V lost 4 bases, J lost 6 bases, and 9 bases stayed unmatched. CDR3 protein: CASSSPGQGWREQYF. CDR3 in DNA: TGTGCCAGCAGTTCCCCGGGACAGGGGTGGCGCGAGCAGTACTTC.

There are many counts of this clonotype. The chain uses TRBV29-1 and TRBJ1-2; a weak D match, TRBD1 (5 bases). V gave up 3 bases and J gave up 7 bases, with 24 bases separating them. Germline V gene data show CDR1 as SQVTM and CDR2 as ANQGSEA. This CDR3 has 16 amino acids. CDR3 loop: CSVDRDVTGQGGGYTF. CDR3 nucleotide sequence: TGCAGCGTTGACCGGGATGTGACCGGGCAGGGAGGTGGCTACACCTTC.

A few counts support this clonotype. The chain uses TRBV7-2 and TRBJ2-7; either TRBD1 or TRBD2 may fit D (6 bases each). The CDR3 runs 16 residues. The V end was cut by 5 bases, the J end by 4 bases, with 21 bases between. Germline CDR1 is SGHTA and CDR2 is FQGNSA. CDR3 sequence: CASSPGLGRGPYEQYF. The CDR3 DNA sequence: TGTGCCAGCAGCCCTGGTCTAGGCCGGGGGCCTTACGAGCAGTACTTC.

This clonotype turned up a few times. The rearrangement joins TRBV5-4 to TRBJ2-6, with D unclear. The CDR3 contains 13 residues. From germline, CDR1 is SGHNT and CDR2 YYREEE (reference sequence). V lost 4 bases and J lost 11, with 13 bases in between. The CDR3 coding sequence is TGTGCCAGCAGCCCCTCACCATCAGACGTCCTGACTTTC. It yields the protein CASSPSPSDVLTF.

The rearrangement uses TRBV5-1 and TRBJ2-1, with 7 bases lining up with TRBD2. Germline V gene data show CDR1 as SGHRS and CDR2 as YFSETQ. The CDR3 is 15 residues long. Losses at the gene ends were 4 bases for V and 4 bases for J; bases not matched to a gene: 8. The CDR3, as DNA: TGCGCCAGCAGCACCCTAGCGGCCTCTTACAATGAGCAGTTCTTC. As protein: CASSTLAASYNEQFF. Variable domain in full (rest from reference TRBV5-1 and TRBJ2-1): KAGVTQTPRYLIKTRGQQVTLSCSPISGHRSVSWYQQTPGQGLQFLFEYFSETQRNKGNFPGRFSGRQFSNSRSEMNVSTLELGDSALYLCASSTLAASYNEQFFGPGTRLTVL.

This chain connects TRBV11-1 to TRBJ1-1; TRBD1 might be the D (6 bases). The CDR3 totals 15 residues. V gave up 3 bases and J gave up 4 bases, with 15 bases separating them. Per the germline V gene, CDR1 is SGHAT and CDR2 is FQDESV (reference sequence). The CDR3 DNA reads as TGTGCCAGCAGCTTCCCCGGAAGGGGGATCACTGAAGCTTTCTTT. Its protein is CASSFPGRGITEAFF. The variable domain in full, with the rest retrieved from reference TRBV11-1 and TRBJ1-1, is EAEVAQSPRYKITEKSQAVAFWCDPISGHATLYWYRQILGQGPELLVQFQDESVVDDSQLPKDRFSAERLKGVDSTLKIQPAELGDSAMYLCASSFPGRGITEAFFGQGTRLTVV.

V gene TRBV20-1 combines with J gene TRBJ1-6; tentatively, D is TRBD1 (6 bases). This CDR3 has 15 amino acids. Trimming took off 4 bases at V and 1 base at J, with 11 bases between the two ends. The germline CDR1 and CDR2 sequences are DFQATT and SNEGSKA (reference sequence). CDR3 DNA: TGCAGTGCTAACGACAGGTTGTCCTATAATTCACCCCTCCACTTT. Encoded protein: CSANDRLSYNSPLHF.

The V gene is TRBV12-3 or TRBV12-4, the J gene TRBJ2-5; a possible D gene is TRBD2 (6 bases). CDR3 length equals 13 residues. Between the trimmed V and J ends, which lost 6 bases and 3 bases, there was a span of 11 bases. CDR3: CASRPREEETQYF. The CDR3 DNA reads TGTGCCAGCAGACCGAGGGAGGAAGAGACCCAGTACTTC.